This T cell receptor beta chain was sequenced for a study of shared clonotypes between healthy human individuals. Study in general: Donors were a couple of women and three men aged 18 to 49.

Overall study findings and caveats: Among the subsets, naive ones generally showed larger estimated richness than memory ones.

Produced via immunoSEQ multiplex PCR; TCRdb's table is partial and in-frame only. The sample lists around 560,000 clones; about 95% were seen once. Trimming pared 3 bases from V and 4 bases from J, leaving 10 bases between. The CDR3 contains 13 residues. Germline V gene lookup returns CDR1 MNHEY and CDR2 SMNVEV (reference sequence). Naive CD8 cells were CD45RO-negative, positively selected for CCR7, excluding terminally differentiated effector memory CD45RA+ cells. Points on this clone: Antigen unknown.

The genes are TRBV27 and TRBJ2-7, with D possibly TRBD1 on 5 matching bases. The receptor's source is a woman aged 30 to 39 in good health. What was sequenced was naive CD8+ T cells sorted from blood. The CDR3 region is CASSLAQGYEQYF. In nucleotides, the CDR3 is TGTGCCAGCAGTTTGGCCCAGGGTTACGAGCAGTACTTC.